This T cell receptor beta chain is from a study of glioma-infiltrating T cells after dendritic cell vaccination. Study background: Treatment, given 2003 to 2012, was autologous tumor lysate-pulsed dendritic cell vaccination. Three intradermal dendritic cell vaccine injections were given every two weeks.

Libraries were prepared by immunoSEQ multiplex PCR; TCRdb keeps only in-frame clonotypes and omits some of them. Of around 60,000 clones listed, about 89% were seen once; the top ten hold 9.5% to 13%. This sample's time point: after dendritic cell vaccination, including at tumor progression/relapse. Patients had residual fresh-frozen tumor tissue and more than two years of survival data. Isocitrate dehydrogenase mutation was absent in all glioblastoma patients. Germline values: CDR1 MNHEY, CDR2 SVGAGI. CDR3 length: 15 residues. Trimming pared 5 bases from V and 0 bases from J, leaving 11 bases between.

This chain links TRBV6-5 with TRBJ2-1, with D possibly matching TRBD1 (5 bases). The receptor's source is a human donor with glioblastoma. The sequenced sample was blood, obtained after dendritic cell vaccination. The CDR3 DNA reads as TGTGCCAGCAGTCTGACAGCTAGCTCCTACAATGAGCAGTTCTTC. It specifies CASSLTASSYNEQFF.